Reported below is one T cell receptor (beta chain). The J segment lost 4 bases and the V segment lost 6 bases, leaving 4 bases of the junction unmatched. This CDR3 is 13 amino acids long. Germline CDR1 is LGHNT and CDR2 is FRNRAP. This sample was taken from a study of cytomegalovirus exposure and HLA in healthy donors. Use of 60 Vbeta and 13 Jbeta primers characterized the PCR. Clones were sequenced by immunoSEQ multiplex PCR, and TCRdb holds only the in-frame ones, with some missing. The table has approximately 190,000 clones, around 85% seen once. The TCR was taken from a man aged 50-59 years in good health and CMV-seronegative. Sequencing used PBMCs. The V and J genes are TRBV12-5 and TRBJ2-5; the match to TRBD2 covers 8 bases. The CDR3 nucleotides read TGTGCTAGTGGACGGGGGGGACGAGAGACCCAGTACTTC. As protein: CASGRGGRETQYF.